This TCR beta chain was documented in a study of molecular identifiers for immune sequencing clone quantification. Points from the study as a whole: Whereas naive cells kept under 1% of molecules in clones above 20 RNA copies, such clones held over 97% in effectors.

This clonotype was seen ten or more times. The antigen is undetermined. The germline CDR1 and CDR2 sequences are PRHDT and FYEKMQ (reference sequence). V dropped 5 bases and J dropped 0 bases, with 11 bases sitting between them. The CDR3 is made up of 15 amino acids. MiXCR, applied by TCRdb to the PCR reads, yields one record per CDR3 protein. Among over 600,000 distinct CDR3 sequences listed, roughly 21% were seen once. This clonotype originated in a human donor in good health. Some libraries in this study had Jurkat cell RNA spiked in. The sequenced sample consisted of naive CD8+ T cells from blood, with Jurkat cell RNA spiked in. Subset specified: FACS-sorted CD8+CD4-CCR7+CD45RA+ naive T cells. This chain links TRBV13 with TRBJ2-4; D gene uncertain. Written as DNA, the CDR3 is TGTGCCAGCAGCCCCGAAGGGCTAGCCAAAAACATTCAGTACTTC. This codes for CASSPEGLAKNIQYF. Filled out from reference TRBV13 and TRBJ2-4, the complete variable domain reads AAGVIQSPRHLIKEKRETATLKCYPIPRHDTVYWYQQGPGQDPQFLISFYEKMQSDKGSIPDRFSAQQFSDYHSELNMSSLELGDSALYFCASSPEGLAKNIQYFGAGTRLSVL.